This note documents a single T cell receptor (beta chain) sequence. Its specificity is not known. The germline V gene encodes CDR1 LGHNA and CDR2 YNFKEQ. V shed 0 bases and J 3 bases; nucleotides not matched to a gene: 1. There are 15 residues in the CDR3. This sample was taken from a study of cytomegalovirus exposure and HLA in healthy donors. Overall study findings and caveats: Highly shared variants forming one cluster were likely a sequencing artifact. Reportedly, a later analysis found an Asian-associated ancestry cluster had fewer N-insertions than the approximately 700-donor mean. When the data were analyzed later, several of the most significant clusters appeared to be linked to common viral pathogens.

Both 60 Vbeta primers and 13 Jbeta primers went into the PCR. Profiled with immunoSEQ multiplex PCR; TCRdb holds only in-frame clones, not every one. This table holds 200,000 to 250,000 clones, about 85% found once. V usage is TRBV4-2 and J usage is TRBJ1-4; 7 nucleotides agree with TRBD1. This receptor was taken from a girl aged 2 to 10 in good health and CMV-seronegative. The material sequenced was PBMCs. CDR3 residues: CASSQDGTANEKLFF. The CDR3 nucleotides are TGTGCCAGCAGCCAAGACGGGACAGCTAATGAAAAACTGTTTTTT.